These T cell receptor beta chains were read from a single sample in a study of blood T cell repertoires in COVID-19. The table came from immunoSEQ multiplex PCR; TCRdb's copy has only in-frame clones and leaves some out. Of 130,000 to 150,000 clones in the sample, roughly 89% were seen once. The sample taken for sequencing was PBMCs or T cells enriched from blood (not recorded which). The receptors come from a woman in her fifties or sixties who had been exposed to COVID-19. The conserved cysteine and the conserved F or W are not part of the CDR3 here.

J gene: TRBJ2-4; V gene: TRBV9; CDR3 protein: ASSPLRGAKNIQY
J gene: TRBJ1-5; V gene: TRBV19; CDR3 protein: ASSITGYDQPQH
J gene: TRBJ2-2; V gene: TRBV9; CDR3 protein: ASSVAFRGSHGELF
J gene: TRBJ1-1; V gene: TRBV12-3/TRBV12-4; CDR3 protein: ASSLAGGTEAF
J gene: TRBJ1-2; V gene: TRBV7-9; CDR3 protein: ASSTAGGPHYGYT
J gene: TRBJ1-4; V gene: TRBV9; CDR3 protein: ASSRTGINEKLF
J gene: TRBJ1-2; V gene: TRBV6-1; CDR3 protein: ASSETGNYGYT
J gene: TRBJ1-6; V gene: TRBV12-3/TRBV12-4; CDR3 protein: ASSHAGNSPLH
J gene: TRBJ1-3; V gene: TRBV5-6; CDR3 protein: ASSFGGRGNTIY
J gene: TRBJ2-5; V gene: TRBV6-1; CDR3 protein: ASSAPLAGEAETQY